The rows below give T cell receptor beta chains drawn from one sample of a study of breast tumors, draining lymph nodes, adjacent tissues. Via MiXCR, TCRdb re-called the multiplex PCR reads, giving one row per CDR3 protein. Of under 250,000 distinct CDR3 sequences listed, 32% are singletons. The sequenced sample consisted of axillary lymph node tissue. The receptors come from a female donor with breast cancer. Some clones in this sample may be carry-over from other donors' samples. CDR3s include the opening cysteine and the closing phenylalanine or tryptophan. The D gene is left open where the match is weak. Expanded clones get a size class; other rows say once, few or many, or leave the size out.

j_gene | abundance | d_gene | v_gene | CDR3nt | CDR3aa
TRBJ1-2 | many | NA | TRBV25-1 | TGTGCCAGCAGTCCACCCGGGGGGAGGGGCGTTTATGGCTACACCTTC | CASSPPGGRGVYGYTF
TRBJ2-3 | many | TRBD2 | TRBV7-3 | TGTGCCAGCAGCTTACTTAGCGGGAGGAGGACAGATACGCAGTATTTT | CASSLLSGRRTDTQYF
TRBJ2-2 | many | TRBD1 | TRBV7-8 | TGTGCCAGCAGCTCCCGGGCTGCGGACAGGGTGGGAACCGGGGAGCTGTTTTTT | CASSSRAADRVGTGELFF
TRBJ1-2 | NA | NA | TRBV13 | TGTGCCAGCAGCTTTGTTTCAGGGACCTATGGCTACACCTTC | CASSFVSGTYGYTF
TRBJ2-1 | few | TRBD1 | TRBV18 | TGTGCCAGCTCACCCTCATCAGGGGGCGGCAATGAGCAGTTCTTC | CASSPSSGGGNEQFF
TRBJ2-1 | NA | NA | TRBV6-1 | TGTGCCAGCAGTGGGTCAGCGGGCCGGTACAATGAGCAGCTCTTC | CASSGSAGRYNEQLF
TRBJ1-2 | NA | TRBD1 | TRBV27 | TGTGCCAGCAGTTTTAAGGGACAGGGCTATGGCTACACCTTC | CASSFKGQGYGYTF
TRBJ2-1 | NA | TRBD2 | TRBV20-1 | TGCAGTGCTACGACTAGCGGGAGCAATGAGCAGTTCTTC | CSATTSGSNEQFF
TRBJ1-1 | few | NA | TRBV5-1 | TGCGCCAGCAGCGCGGGCCTTATGAACACTGAAGCTTTCTTT | CASSAGLMNTEAFF
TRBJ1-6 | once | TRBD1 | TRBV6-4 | TGTGCCAGAACCGGGACAGGGGATGGTTATTCACCCCTCCACTTT | CARTGTGDGYSPLHF
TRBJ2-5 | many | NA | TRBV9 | TGTGCCAGCAGCGTTGACGGCCAAGAGACCCAGTACTTC | CASSVDGQETQYF
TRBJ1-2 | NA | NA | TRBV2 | TGTGCCAGCAGTGAATCTGCTAGCGGGAGCAGGGATGGCTACACCTTC | CASSESASGSRDGYTF